The next 29 T cell receptor beta chains were all read from a single sample in a study of T cell responses to AZD1222 COVID-19 vaccine. Generated by immunoSEQ multiplex PCR, the TCRdb table keeps only in-frame clones and is missing some. The sample lists 95,000 to 150,000 clones; roughly nine tenths were seen once. This material consisted of peripheral blood, taken on day 0 of AZD1222 vaccination. The receptor set was obtained from an adult in good health.

The chain combines TRBV4-1 with TRBJ1-1; 9 bases line up with TRBD1. The trim removed 3 bases at V and 3 bases at J, leaving 2 bases unmatched. CDR3 size: 14 residues. From germline, CDR1 is MGHRA and CDR2 YSYEKL. CDR3 coding DNA: TGCGCCAGCAGCCAGTGGGACAGGGACACTGAAGCTTTCTTT. Translation: CASSQWDRDTEAFF.

This chain connects TRBV10-3 to TRBJ1-1, with a possible D match to TRBD1 (6 bases). In germline, CDR1 is ENHRY, CDR2 SYGVKD. The CDR3 sequence is 15 residues long. V lost 8 bases, J lost 0 bases, and 16 bases lay in between. The CDR3: CAIGGRGQVNTEAFF. The CDR3, as DNA: TGTGCCATCGGGGGCCGAGGACAAGTGAACACTGAAGCTTTCTTT.

The V call is TRBV2, the J call TRBJ2-3; D ambiguous. CDR1 and CDR2 from the germline V gene are SNHLY and FYNNEI. The V end was cut by 1 base, the J end by 4 bases, with 6 bases between. The CDR3 covers 13 residues. CDR3 protein: CASSEGVSDTQYF. CDR3 nucleotides: TGTGCCAGCAGTGAAGGAGTATCAGATACGCAGTATTTT.

The chain joins TRBV27 to TRBJ1-4, with 9 bases that match TRBD1. The CDR3 is 15 residues long. With 4 bases clipped from V and 2 bases from J, the junction kept 2 bases outside the gene matches. CDR1 and CDR2 (germline): MNHEY, SMNVEV (reference sequence). CDR3 protein: CASSSTGGTNEKLFF. The CDR3 DNA follows: TGTGCCAGCAGTTCGACAGGGGGGACTAATGAAAAACTGTTTTTT.

The rearrangement joins TRBV6-2 or TRBV6-3 to TRBJ2-7; possible D gene TRBD2, 6 bases. Between the trimmed V and J ends, which lost 6 bases and 1 base, there was a span of 16 bases. Germline-derived CDR1 and CDR2 are MNHEY and SVGEGT. The CDR3 is made up of 15 amino acids. The CDR3 loop reads CASSSLAGGSYEQYV. CDR3 coding DNA: TGTGCCAGCAGCTCCCTAGCCGGAGGGTCCTACGAGCAGTACGTC.

V gene TRBV4-1 combines with J gene TRBJ1-4; TRBD1 agrees at 8 bases. CDR1 and CDR2 from the germline V gene are MGHRA and YSYEKL. The CDR3 runs 16 residues. With 3 bases clipped from V and 3 bases from J, the junction kept 6 bases outside the gene matches. Written as DNA, the CDR3 is TGCGCCAGCAGCCAGAATACAGGGGGGTCTAATGAAAAACTGTTTTTT. This translates into CASSQNTGGSNEKLFF.

V and J are TRBV7-2 and TRBJ2-5; D tentatively fits TRBD1 or TRBD2 (5 bases each). Germline CDR1 is SGHTA and CDR2 is FQGNSA. The CDR3 contains 14 residues. Trimming took 4 bases from V and 5 from J, leaving 14 bases between them. CDR3 amino acids: CASSYWAGTETQYF. The CDR3 region has the DNA TGTGCCAGCAGCTATTGGGCAGGGACGGAGACCCAGTACTTC.

The J gene is TRBJ1-2, the V gene TRBV15; 7 bases agree with TRBD1. Germline CDR1 is LNHNV and CDR2 is YYDKDF (reference sequence). The CDR3 loop spans 15 amino acids. With V trimmed by 0 bases and J by 8 bases, 9 bases remained unmatched. CDR3 region: CATSRDQGTVRGYTF. CDR3 DNA: TGTGCCACCAGCAGAGATCAAGGGACAGTCCGCGGCTACACCTTC.

This chain connects TRBV6-5 to TRBJ1-5, with a weak D call TRBD1 (6 bases). The length of the CDR3 is 14 residues. Trimming stripped 10 bases from V and 4 bases from J, with 17 bases between. Germline CDR1 is MNHEY and CDR2 is SVGAGI. The CDR3 sequence is CATTPGHLNQPQHF. DNA of the CDR3: TGTGCCACCACTCCGGGACACCTAAATCAGCCCCAGCATTTT.

In this sample, this clone turned up once. Other DNA variants within this sample encode the same CDR3. The chain links TRBV19 to TRBJ1-5; 11 bases are a match to TRBD1. With V trimmed by 6 bases and J by 4 bases, 2 bases remained unmatched. CDR3 size: 14 residues. The germline V gene has CDR1 LNHDA and CDR2 SQIVND (reference sequence). The DNA of the CDR3 is TGTGCCAGTAGCGGGACAGGGGGGAATCAGCCCCAGCATTTT. Translating gives CASSGTGGNQPQHF.

Only one count was recorded for this clone. The CDR3 reads CASSGYDGTGTHYGYTF. The DNA of the CDR3 is TGTGCCAGCAGCGGCTACGACGGGACAGGGACCCACTATGGCTACACCTTC. The rearrangement links TRBV9 to TRBJ1-2; 9 nucleotides agree with TRBD1. The CDR3 consists of 17 residues. V lost 3 bases, J lost 3 bases, and 12 bases stayed unmatched. The germline CDR1 and CDR2 sequences are SGDLS and YYNGEE.

V is TRBV19 and J is TRBJ1-4; no firm D call. Germline loops: CDR1 LNHDA, CDR2 SQIVND (reference sequence). The CDR3 spans 15 residues. V lost 2 bases and J 3 bases, leaving 10 bases between the germline ends. The chain's CDR3 is CASSIRATPNEKLFF. The CDR3 nucleotides read TGTGCCAGTAGTATAAGGGCAACCCCTAATGAAAAACTGTTTTTT.

The rearrangement joins TRBV3-1 (or the pseudogene TRBV3-2) to TRBJ2-1, with 9 bases identical to TRBD1. Germline values: CDR1 LGHDT, CDR2 YNNKEL (reference sequence). Trimming took 4 bases from V and 2 from J; bases not matched to a gene: 9. This CDR3 is 17 amino acids long. CDR3 region: CASSLGTGLGAYNEQFF. The CDR3 DNA sequence: TGTGCCAGCAGCCTCGGGACAGGGTTGGGGGCCTACAATGAGCAGTTCTTC.

A word on this clone: The sample has other DNA sequences that encode this CDR3 too. The CDR3 loop reads CASSPRQGTYEQYV. The CDR3 nucleotides read TGTGCCAGCTCGCCTCGACAGGGGACCTACGAGCAGTACGTC. The chain joins TRBV18 to TRBJ2-7; 8 nucleotides line up with TRBD1. This CDR3 is 14 amino acids long. The germline V gene encodes CDR1 KGHSH and CDR2 LQKENI. The V and J ends lost 6 bases and 2 bases, in that order; junction bases with no gene match: 6.

The J gene is TRBJ2-5, the V gene TRBV29-1, with 9 bases lining up with TRBD2. V shed 4 bases and J 7 bases; nucleotides not matched to a gene: 4. CDR1 is SQVTM, CDR2 ANQGSEA, per germline. The CDR3 contains 12 residues. The CDR3 is CSVAVSGGTQYF. The CDR3 nucleotides are TGCAGCGTTGCGGTTAGCGGGGGGACCCAGTACTTC.

The gene calls are TRBV19 and TRBJ2-1, with D possibly being TRBD1 (5 bases). The V end lost 2 bases, the J end lost 7 bases, and 12 bases lay between the germline ends. Germline CDR1 LNHDA, CDR2 SQIVND (reference sequence). The CDR3 has 14 amino acids. CDR3 loop: CASSIQGTRNEQFF. CDR3 in DNA: TGTGCCAGTAGTATACAGGGAACGAGGAATGAGCAGTTCTTC.

The CDR3 reads CASSQSTGGAEAFF. The CDR3 region has the DNA TGTGCCAGCAGCCAATCTACGGGGGGGGCTGAAGCTTTCTTT. The genes are TRBV3-1 (or the pseudogene TRBV3-2) and TRBJ1-1; possibly TRBD1 for D (5 bases). Germline V lookup: CDR1 LGHDT, CDR2 YNNKEL (reference sequence). Deletions cut 2 bases from V and 6 bases from J, with 13 bases between. CDR3 length: 14 residues.

The rearrangement joins TRBV7-9 to TRBJ1-5; D unclear. Germline lookup yields CDR1 SEHNR and CDR2 FQNEAQ (reference sequence). The germline V and J ends were trimmed by 0 bases and 3 bases, with 6 bases remaining between them. The CDR3 extends over 14 amino acids. Written as DNA, the CDR3 is TGTGCCAGCAGCTTAGCGTCTGACAATCAGCCCCAGCATTTT. This gives the protein CASSLASDNQPQHF.

The chain uses TRBV29-1 and TRBJ2-2; weak D call: TRBD1 (6 bases). Per the germline V gene, CDR1 is SQVTM and CDR2 is ANQGSEA. The V and J ends lost 5 bases and 4 bases respectively, with 14 bases between them. The CDR3 covers 14 residues. CDR3 loop: CSVSKTGSTGELFF. In nucleotides, the CDR3 is TGCAGCGTTTCTAAGACAGGAAGCACCGGGGAGCTGTTTTTT.

V usage is TRBV30 and J usage is TRBJ1-1; 8 bases line up with TRBD1. V shed 3 bases, J shed 6 bases, and the junction held 6 bases outside the gene matches. CDR1 and CDR2 (germline): GTSNPN, SVGIG (reference sequence). There are 13 residues in the CDR3. Here the CDR3 reads CAWRPGQGSEAFF. The CDR3 region has the DNA TGTGCCTGGAGGCCCGGACAGGGCTCTGAAGCTTTCTTT.

The rearrangement joins TRBV5-1 to TRBJ1-3, with D possibly matching TRBD1 (5 bases). V lost 4 bases and J lost 2, with 16 bases in between. This CDR3 is 16 amino acids long. Germline V gives CDR1 SGHRS, CDR2 YFSETQ. For the CDR3, the DNA is TGCGCCAGCAGCCGGTCGGGGGAAATGCCTGGAAACACCATATATTTT. This encodes CASSRSGEMPGNTIYF.

The chain uses TRBV6-4 and TRBJ1-6; D might be TRBD1 (5 bases). From germline, CDR1 is MRHNA and CDR2 SNTAGT. CDR3 length equals 15 residues. V lost 6 bases and J lost 7, with 16 bases in between. The CDR3 nucleotides are TGTGCCAGCAGCGACCGAGGGCCAGGGAATTCACCCCTCCACTTT. Translated: CASSDRGPGNSPLHF.

The chain has TRBV23-1 and TRBJ1-4; D remains ambiguous. TRBV23-1 is an ORF; its function is uncertain. The CDR3 loop spans 19 amino acids. Trimming took off 2 bases at V and 0 bases at J, with 19 bases between the two ends. The CDR3 reads CASSQGEFEGSTTNEKLFF. The CDR3 bases are TGCGCCAGCAGTCAAGGGGAGTTCGAGGGTTCAACAACTAATGAAAAACTGTTTTTT.

This chain links TRBV6-5 with TRBJ1-1; 8 bases fit TRBD1. The germline V gene has CDR1 MNHEY and CDR2 SVGAGI. CDR3 length: 14 residues. V lost 6 bases and J lost 5; bases outside the gene matches: 8. As DNA, the CDR3 is TGTGCCAGCAGCGTTCAGGGGGCGGGAACTGAAGCTTTCTTT. Translating it yields CASSVQGAGTEAFF.

The chain has TRBV10-3 and TRBJ2-3; D tentatively reads TRBD1 or TRBD2 (5 bases each). Germline lookup yields CDR1 ENHRY and CDR2 SYGVKD. V dropped 6 bases and J dropped 3 bases, with 10 bases sitting between them. This CDR3 has 13 residues. The CDR3 sequence is CAISRDATDTQYF. The CDR3 DNA reads TGTGCCATCAGCCGGGACGCTACAGATACGCAGTATTTT.

The chain recombines TRBV30 with TRBJ1-4, with D possibly TRBD1 on 5 matching bases. The CDR3 loop spans 15 amino acids. V was shortened by 4 bases and J by 8 bases, with 20 bases between the two germline ends. Germline lookup yields CDR1 GTSNPN and CDR2 SVGIG (reference sequence). For the CDR3, the DNA is TGTGCCTGGAAACGGACTTCCGGGGGTACGGAAAAACTGTTTTTT. This codes for CAWKRTSGGTEKLFF.

This chain uses TRBV4-3 with TRBJ2-3; either TRBD1 or TRBD2 may supply D (5 bases each). The CDR3 has 20 residues. In germline, CDR1 is LGHNA, CDR2 YSLEER. The V and J ends lost 2 bases and 4 bases respectively, with 28 bases between them. The CDR3 DNA sequence: TGCGCCAGCAGCCAAAGGACTGGACGGGGCCGGAGAGGGTTCCCAGATACGCAGTATTTT. Protein product: CASSQRTGRGRRGFPDTQYF.

J is TRBJ2-3 and V is TRBV9; TRBD1 agrees at 10 bases. The J segment lost 6 bases and the V segment lost 4 bases, leaving 11 bases of the junction unmatched. The CDR3 contains 16 residues. CDR1 and CDR2 from the germline V gene are SGDLS and YYNGEE. This CDR3 reads CASSPDGTGEGDTQYF. CDR3 in DNA: TGTGCCAGCAGCCCGGACGGGACAGGGGAGGGGGATACGCAGTATTTT.

The chain employs TRBV27 and TRBJ2-7; maybe TRBD2 (6 bases). This CDR3 region has 14 residues. CDR1 and CDR2 (germline): MNHEY, SMNVEV (reference sequence). Trimming shortened V by 2 bases and J by 2 bases, and 10 bases separated the two germline ends. The DNA of the CDR3 is TGTGCCAGCAGTTTAGGTCGCGGGGCCTACGAGCAGTACTTC. This translates into CASSLGRGAYEQYF.